Below are 18 T cell receptor beta chains sequenced from a single sample in a study of T cell clonotyping in hematopoietic cell transplantation. TCRdb's copy holds only in-frame clones and misses some; the assay was immunoSEQ multiplex PCR. The table lists several thousand clones, about 94% of them singletons. The sequencing used peripheral blood mononuclear cells, collected 30 days after allogeneic stem cell transplant. The receptors derive from a male patient aged 60 to 75 who had an allogeneic stem cell transplant from an unrelated donor, so T cells may come from the graft donor. Some clones in this sample may be carry-over from other donors' samples.

This clone was observed a few times. The chain joins TRBV27 to TRBJ2-7; D uncertain. V was cut by 5 bases and J by 0 bases, with 11 bases left in between. This CDR3 is built from 14 residues. From germline, CDR1 is MNHEY and CDR2 SMNVEV (reference sequence). Written as DNA, the CDR3 is TGTGCCAGCAGTGCGACAAAGAGCTCCTACGAGCAGTACTTC. It encodes CASSATKSSYEQYF.

The J gene is TRBJ2-7, the V gene TRBV20-1; possibly TRBD1 for D (5 bases). V was trimmed by 2 bases and J by 5 bases, leaving 7 bases between them. Germline CDR1 reads DFQATT; CDR2 reads SNEGSKA (reference sequence). This CDR3 spans 11 amino acids. DNA for the CDR3: TGCAGTGCTAGACAGGGAAACGAGCAGTACTTC. Translation: CSARQGNEQYF.

This rearrangement joins TRBV13 to TRBJ2-7; no firm D call. CDR1 and CDR2 (germline): PRHDT, FYEKMQ (reference sequence). Trimming removed 5 bases from V and 7 bases from J, with 12 bases in between. The CDR3 contains 12 residues. The CDR3 protein is CASSPLKGEQYF. The CDR3 DNA is TGTGCCAGCAGCCCATTAAAGGGAGAGCAGTACTTC. Complete variable domain (other parts from reference TRBV13 and TRBJ2-7): AAGVIQSPRHLIKEKRETATLKCYPIPRHDTVYWYQQGPGQDPQFLISFYEKMQSDKGSIPDRFSAQQFSDYHSELNMSSLELGDSALYFCASSPLKGEQYFGPGTRLTVT.

The J gene is TRBJ1-2, the V gene TRBV27, with 7 bases identical to TRBD1. Germline V gene data show CDR1 as MNHEY and CDR2 as SMNVEV (reference sequence). After removal of 3 bases from V and 10 bases from J, the junction contained 5 bases not matched to a gene. The CDR3 has 12 amino acids. In nucleotides, the CDR3 is TGTGCCAGCAGTTTCGACAGGGTTAACTACACCTTC. Its protein product is CASSFDRVNYTF.

The rearrangement joins TRBV19 to TRBJ1-1; the D gene is possibly TRBD1 (6 bases). The length of the CDR3 is 15 residues. Between the trimmed V and J ends, which lost 7 bases and 7 bases, there was a span of 22 bases. Germline V gene data show CDR1 as LNHDA and CDR2 as SQIVND (reference sequence). The CDR3 is CASTSRGRGSFEAFF. The DNA of the CDR3 is TGTGCCAGTACCTCGCGAGGCAGGGGCTCTTTTGAAGCTTTCTTT.

The CDR3 region has the DNA TGTGCCAGCAGCTGGGACAGGTCCTGGCCCCAGCATTTT. Its translation is CASSWDRSWPQHF. The chain is built from TRBV11-1 and TRBJ1-5; 8 positions agree with TRBD1. Germline V gene sequence: CDR1 SGHAT, CDR2 FQDESV (reference sequence). This CDR3 spans 13 amino acids. The J segment lost 9 bases and the V segment lost 4 bases, leaving 5 bases of the junction unmatched.

This chain uses TRBV4-1 with TRBJ2-7; TRBD1 matches 8 bases. The J segment lost 4 bases and the V segment lost 3 bases, leaving 8 bases of the junction unmatched. The CDR3 extends over 15 amino acids. The germline V gene encodes CDR1 MGHRA and CDR2 YSYEKL. Written as DNA, the CDR3 is TGCGCCAGCAGCCAGTGGGGCAGGGGGCGATACGAGCAGTACTTC. Its protein is CASSQWGRGRYEQYF.

The DNA for the CDR3 is TGTGCCAGCGGGGAGGGGGCGACCGAGACCCAGTACTTC. It codes for CASGEGATETQYF. The chain employs TRBV11-2 and TRBJ2-5, with D perhaps TRBD1 or TRBD2 (7 bases each). This CDR3 is 13 amino acids long. V was cut by 8 bases and J by 5 bases, with 15 bases left in between. Germline assignment: CDR1 SGHAT and CDR2 FQNNGV.

This clone was recorded only once. The genes are TRBV25-1 and TRBJ2-3, with D uncertain. Per the germline V gene, CDR1 is MGHDK and CDR2 is SYGVNS. The CDR3 covers 13 residues. V shed 9 bases and J shed 4 bases, with 14 bases lying between them. CDR3 sequence: CARTPGPPDTQYF. Written as DNA, the CDR3 is TGTGCCAGGACCCCGGGTCCCCCAGATACGCAGTATTTT. Looking up the rest from reference TRBV25-1 and TRBJ2-3 gives the full variable domain: EADIYQTPRYLVIGTGKKITLECSQTMGHDKMYWYQQDPGMELHLIHYSYGVNSTEKGDLSSESTVSRIRTEHFPLTLESARPSHTSQYLCARTPGPPDTQYFGPGTRLTVL.

The J gene is TRBJ1-4, the V gene TRBV11-2; D uncertain. Trimming pared 4 bases from V and 5 bases from J, leaving 8 bases between. CDR3 length equals 13 residues. Germline-derived CDR1 and CDR2 are SGHAT and FQNNGV. CDR3 sequence: CASSWYRNEKLFF. As DNA, the CDR3 is TGTGCCAGCAGCTGGTACAGAAATGAAAAACTGTTTTTT. Together with reference TRBV11-2 and TRBJ1-4, the CDR3 gives the full variable domain: EAGVAQSPRYKIIEKRQSVAFWCNPISGHATLYWYQQILGQGPKLLIQFQNNGVVDDSQLPKDRFSAERLKGVDSTLKIQPAKLEDSAVYLCASSWYRNEKLFFGSGTQLSVL.

This chain uses TRBV9 with TRBJ1-2; D possibly corresponds to TRBD1 (5 bases). Between the trimmed V and J ends, which lost 3 bases and 2 bases, there was a span of 14 bases. Per the germline V gene, CDR1 is SGDLS and CDR2 is YYNGEE. There are 15 residues in the CDR3. Here the CDR3 reads CASSAQGAGNYGYTF. CDR3 nucleotides: TGTGCCAGCAGCGCTCAGGGCGCCGGGAACTATGGCTACACCTTC.

The gene calls are TRBV9 and TRBJ2-1; D gene unclear. CDR3 size: 16 residues. Germline CDR1 reads SGDLS; CDR2 reads YYNGEE. V was shortened by 2 bases and J by 7 bases, with 19 bases between the two germline ends. DNA of the CDR3: TGTGCCAGCAGCGTCCTTGAATCCAGCCCCGGGAATGAGCAGTTCTTC. It encodes CASSVLESSPGNEQFF.

The V and J genes are TRBV28 and TRBJ1-1, with TRBD1 matching 7 bases. The CDR3 has 14 residues. Germline values: CDR1 MDHEN, CDR2 SYDVKM. After removal of 2 bases from V and 8 bases from J, the junction contained 8 bases not matched to a gene. For the CDR3, the DNA is TGTGCCAGCAGTTTAGGAGGGGGCGCCTTAGAAGCTTTCTTT. Translation gives CASSLGGGALEAFF.

The gene calls are TRBV9 and TRBJ2-5, with D maybe TRBD2 (6 bases). V was clipped by 6 bases and J by 1 base, with 16 bases between them. The CDR3 spans 15 residues. CDR1 is SGDLS and CDR2 is YYNGEE in the germline V gene. Written as DNA, the CDR3 is TGTGCCAGCACCGTCGGCGGGGACCTCCAAGAGACCCAGTACTTC. Translated, it gives CASTVGGDLQETQYF.

This clone is a singleton in its sample. The V call is TRBV19, the J call TRBJ2-5, with TRBD1 identical over 8 bases. The V segment lost 6 bases and the J segment 4 bases; nucleotides outside the gene matches: 10. CDR1 and CDR2 from the germline V gene are LNHDA and SQIVND (reference sequence). This CDR3 comprises 15 residues. The CDR3 DNA reads TGTGCCAGTAGCGATGGACAGGGTATCGTAGAGACCCAGTACTTC. Protein sequence: CASSDGQGIVETQYF.

The chain has TRBV11-2 and TRBJ2-1, with D perhaps matching TRBD2 (6 bases). Deletions cut 5 bases from V and 9 bases from J, with 8 bases between. CDR3 length: 11 residues. The germline V gene encodes CDR1 SGHAT and CDR2 FQNNGV. The CDR3 sequence is CASSLAFEQFF. CDR3 DNA sequence: TGTGCCAGCAGCCTAGCGTTTGAGCAGTTCTTC.

The V call is TRBV29-1, the J call TRBJ2-7; D is perhaps TRBD2 (6 bases). Germline loops: CDR1 SQVTM, CDR2 ANQGSEA. The length of the CDR3 is 12 residues. V lost 7 bases and J lost 5, with 15 bases in between. CDR3: CSALTSWNEQYF. CDR3 nucleotide sequence: TGCAGCGCCCTAACTAGCTGGAACGAGCAGTACTTC.

The chain combines TRBV7-2 with TRBJ2-5, with no clear D. Trimming took off 3 bases at V and 5 bases at J, with 7 bases between the two ends. Germline assignment: CDR1 SGHTA and CDR2 FQGNSA. This CDR3 comprises 12 residues. The CDR3 loop reads CASSFHTETQYF. The CDR3 nucleotides are TGTGCCAGCAGCTTTCACACTGAGACCCAGTACTTC.